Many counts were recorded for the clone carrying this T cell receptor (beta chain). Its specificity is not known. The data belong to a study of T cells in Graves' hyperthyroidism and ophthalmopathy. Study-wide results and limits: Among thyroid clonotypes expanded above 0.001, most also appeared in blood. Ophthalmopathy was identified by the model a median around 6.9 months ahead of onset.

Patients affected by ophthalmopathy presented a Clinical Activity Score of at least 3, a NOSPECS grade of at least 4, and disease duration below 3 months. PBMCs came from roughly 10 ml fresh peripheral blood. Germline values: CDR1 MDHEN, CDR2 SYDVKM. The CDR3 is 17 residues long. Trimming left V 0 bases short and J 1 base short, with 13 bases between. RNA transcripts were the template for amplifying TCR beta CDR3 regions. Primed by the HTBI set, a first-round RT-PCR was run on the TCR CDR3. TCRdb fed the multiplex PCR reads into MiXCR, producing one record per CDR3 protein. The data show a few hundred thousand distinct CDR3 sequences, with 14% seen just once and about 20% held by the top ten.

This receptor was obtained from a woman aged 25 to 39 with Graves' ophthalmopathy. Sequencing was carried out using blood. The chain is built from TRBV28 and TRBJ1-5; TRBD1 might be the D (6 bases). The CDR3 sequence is CASSLWLQGGSNQPQHF. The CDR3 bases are TGTGCCAGCAGTTTATGGCTACAGGGTGGCAGCAATCAGCCCCAGCATTTT.